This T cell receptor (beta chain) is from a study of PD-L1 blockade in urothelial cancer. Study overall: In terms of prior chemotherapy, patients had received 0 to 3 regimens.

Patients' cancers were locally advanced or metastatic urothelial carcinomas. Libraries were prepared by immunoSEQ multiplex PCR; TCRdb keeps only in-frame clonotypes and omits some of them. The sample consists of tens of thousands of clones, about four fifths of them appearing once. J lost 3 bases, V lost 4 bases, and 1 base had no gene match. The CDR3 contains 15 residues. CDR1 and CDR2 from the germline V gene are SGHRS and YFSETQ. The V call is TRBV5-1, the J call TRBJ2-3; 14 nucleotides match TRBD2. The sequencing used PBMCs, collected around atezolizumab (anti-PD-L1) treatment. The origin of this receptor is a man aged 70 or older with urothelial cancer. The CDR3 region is CASSGLAGGTDTQYF. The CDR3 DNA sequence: TGCGCCAGCAGCGGACTAGCGGGAGGTACAGATACGCAGTATTTT.